This T cell receptor (beta chain) was found in a study of cytomegalovirus exposure and HLA in healthy donors. Only in-frame clones appear in the TCRdb table, and some are missing; sequencing was by immunoSEQ multiplex PCR. The profile shows approximately 190,000 clones, about 80% of them singletons. Regarding the study as a whole: Cytomegalovirus association was listed for about 170 TCR beta chains. In the 120 or so validation repertoires, around 95% of cluster scores exceeded 0, per a later analysis.

Concerning this clone itself: Its antigen is unknown.

Donors were drawn from the 120-subject validation cohort, separate from the approximately 620-subject first cohort. The germline V gene encodes CDR1 GTSNPN and CDR2 SVGIG (reference sequence). This CDR3 is built from 14 residues. Trimming stripped 5 bases from V and 1 base from J, with 15 bases between. Sequencing was done on a sample of PBMCs. The rearrangement uses TRBV30 and TRBJ2-7; TRBD1 is a possible D gene (6 bases). The TCR was taken from a man younger than 30 in good health and CMV-seropositive. The CDR3 bases are TGTGCCTGGGCCTCGGACAGTAGGTCCTACGAGCAGTACTTC. As protein: CAWASDSRSYEQYF.